Listed here are 5 T cell receptor beta chains from one sample, sequenced in a study of blood T cell repertoires in COVID-19. Generated by immunoSEQ multiplex PCR, the TCRdb table keeps only in-frame clones and is missing some. This table holds 330,000 or so clones, approximately 90% found once. Sequencing input: peripheral blood. The receptors stem from a man aged 25-45 years with COVID-19, enrolled during active disease.

The chain has TRBV5-1 and TRBJ1-3; no firm D call. Germline assignment: CDR1 SGHRS and CDR2 YFSETQ. V lost 5 bases, J lost 0 bases, and 24 bases lay in between. The CDR3 extends over 19 amino acids. CDR3 nucleotide sequence: TGCGCCAGCAGTCTCGAGGGAGCATTCTACTCATCCTCTGGAAACACCATATATTTT. Translated, it gives CASSLEGAFYSSSGNTIYF.

The rearrangement links TRBV5-4 to TRBJ1-2, with 7 bases lining up with TRBD1. CDR1 is SGHNT and CDR2 is YYREEE in the germline V gene (reference sequence). This CDR3 has 16 residues. The trim removed 1 base at V and 3 bases at J, leaving 9 bases unmatched. The CDR3 region has the DNA TGTGCCAGCAGCTTGAGGGGGCGAGTGGGCGACTATGGCTACACCTTC. The encoded protein is CASSLRGRVGDYGYTF. Combining the CDR3 with reference TRBV5-4 and TRBJ1-2 gives the whole variable domain ETGVTQSPTHLIKTRGQQVTLRCSSQSGHNTVSWYQQALGQGPQFIFQYYREEENGRGNFPPRFSGLQFPNYSSELNVNALELDDSALYLCASSLRGRVGDYGYTFGSGTRLTVV.

V is TRBV6-4 and J is TRBJ2-1, with 10 bases aligning to TRBD1. The CDR3 length is 16 residues. V lost 4 bases and J lost 7; bases outside the gene matches: 10. Germline CDR1 reads MRHNA; CDR2 reads SNTAGT. This chain's CDR3 is CASSVLSGTGENEQFF. The CDR3 region has the DNA TGTGCCAGCAGTGTTTTGTCCGGGACAGGGGAGAATGAGCAGTTCTTC.

This clone was seen only once. The rearrangement joins TRBV28 to TRBJ1-1; D uncertain. V shed 6 bases and J shed 6 bases, with 11 bases lying between them. The CDR3 extends over 12 amino acids. The germline CDR1 and CDR2 sequences are MDHEN and SYDVKM. The CDR3 protein is CASSPLWSEAFF. The CDR3 DNA reads TGTGCCAGCAGCCCCCTATGGTCTGAAGCTTTCTTT.

The V call is TRBV7-6, the J call TRBJ2-2; D unclear. The CDR3 consists of 13 residues. Germline lookup yields CDR1 SGHVS and CDR2 FNYEAQ. V was shortened by 4 bases and J by 6 bases, with 9 bases between the two germline ends. The CDR3 region has the DNA TGTGCCAGCAGCTCGGTAGTCGCCGGGGAGCTGTTTTTT. It is translated as CASSSVVAGELFF.